Sequencing of this TCR beta chain was carried out in a study of identical twins. Whole-study findings and limits: The presence of invariant MAIT and iNKT cells could partly confound analyses of zero-insertion sequences. Conclusions leaned on cross-sectional statistical analysis and did not track the same donors over time. A lower insertion count was a feature of abundant cord blood beta clonotypes, with no such feature in memory repertoires.

About this clonotype: Its antigen is currently unknown.

CDR1 SQVTM and CDR2 ANQGSEA come from the germline V gene. The CDR3 has 13 amino acids. TCRdb analysed the 5' RACE reads with MiXCR anew, one entry per CDR3 protein. The table records approximately 260,000 distinct CDR3 sequences, around 15% of them present only once. The V gene is TRBV29-1, the J gene TRBJ2-1; perhaps TRBD2 as D (6 bases). This TCR derives from a young woman in good health. Sequencing used memory (CD45RO+) T cells sorted from blood. In DNA, the CDR3 is TGCAGTCAAGGAGGGGATTCCTACAATGAGCAGTTCTTC. Protein: CSQGGDSYNEQFF.